The 24 T cell receptor beta chains listed next were all sequenced from one sample in a study of metastatic and nonmetastatic thyroid tumors. TCRdb ran MiXCR on the PCR reads. The table records some 23,000 clones, more than 25% of them present only once. Patients were all untreated before their thyroid surgery. Sequencing was carried out using tumor tissue. The receptors come from a female donor with papillary thyroid cancer or a benign thyroid nodule (not recorded which). Some clones in this sample may be carry-over from other donors' samples.

The CDR3, as DNA: TGCAGTGCTAGAGACTCCCAGTGGGCGGGTGCCATAGAGACCCAGTACTTC. Amino acids: CSARDSQWAGAIETQYF. The genes are TRBV20-1 and TRBJ2-5, with a tentative D call TRBD2 (5 bases). The CDR3 length is 17 residues. Trimming removed 0 bases at V and 4 bases at J, with 21 bases between. The germline V gene has CDR1 DFQATT and CDR2 SNEGSKA (reference sequence).

This clone was seen only a few times. CDR3 bases: TGTGCCAGCAGTTACTCGGAGGGAAACACTGAAGCTTTCTTT. Protein sequence: CASSYSEGNTEAFF. V and J are TRBV6-6 and TRBJ1-1; unclear D gene. V gave up 0 bases and J gave up 2 bases, with 7 bases separating them. The CDR3 spans 14 residues. CDR1 and CDR2 from the germline V gene are MNHNY and SVGAGI (reference sequence).

Within the sample, this clone is medium-sized. This sequence joins TRBV6-5 and TRBJ2-7; TRBD1 aligns across 7 bases. Germline CDR1 is MNHEY and CDR2 is SVGAGI. This CDR3 has 14 residues. With V trimmed by 2 bases and J by 5 bases, 6 bases remained unmatched. CDR3 coding DNA: TGTGCCAGCAGTTACGACAGGGCGAACAACGAGCAGTACTTC. Protein sequence: CASSYDRANNEQYF.

The chain links TRBV9 to TRBJ2-7; D might be TRBD1 (5 bases). The CDR3 runs to 16 residues. V lost 3 bases to trimming and J lost 1 base, with 17 bases between them. CDR1 is SGDLS and CDR2 is YYNGEE in the germline V gene. In DNA form, the CDR3 reads TGTGCCAGCAGCGCCTCATTCCAGACAGAATCCTACGAGCAGTACTTC. Amino acid sequence: CASSASFQTESYEQYF.

At least ten counts were recorded for this clone. A much larger clonotype is one base distant, so this may be a read error. This same CDR3 is encoded by further DNA sequences in the sample. The gene calls are TRBV20-1 and TRBJ2-3, with 8 bases aligning to TRBD1. Germline CDR1 and CDR2: DFQATT and SNEGSKA (reference sequence). This CDR3 is 15 amino acids long. The CDR3 bases are TGCAGCGCTAGGGGACAGGCGAAAGGCACAGATACGCAGTATTTT. It yields the protein CSARGQAKGTDTQYF.

The rearrangement joins TRBV4-1 to TRBJ1-1; D is uncertain. V lost 0 bases to trimming and J lost 8 bases, with 16 bases between them. The CDR3 covers 15 residues. Germline V lookup: CDR1 MGHRA, CDR2 YSYEKL. This chain's CDR3 is CASSQEAVPRAEAFF. The CDR3 DNA sequence: TGCGCCAGCAGCCAAGAAGCAGTACCAAGAGCGGAAGCTTTCTTT.

This clone came up a few times. The chain combines TRBV2 with TRBJ1-2; D not certain. Germline V gene lookup returns CDR1 SNHLY and CDR2 FYNNEI. The CDR3 has 15 amino acids. The germline V and J ends were trimmed by 6 bases and 4 bases, with 18 bases remaining between them. The CDR3 DNA reads as TGTGCCAGCAGGCGGATAGTGCAAATCATCTATGGCTACACCTTC. Translated, it gives CASRRIVQIIYGYTF.

This clone showed up many times. The V call is TRBV7-9, the J call TRBJ2-7, with TRBD1 as a possible D gene (5 bases). The V end lost 1 base, the J end lost 4 bases, and 8 bases lay between the germline ends. CDR1 and CDR2 (germline): SEHNR, FQNEAQ (reference sequence). CDR3 length equals 13 residues. The DNA of the CDR3 is TGTGCCAGCAGCTTAGGGGGCGGATACGAGCAGTACTTC. Amino acid sequence: CASSLGGGYEQYF. The entire variable domain, with the rest obtained from reference TRBV7-9 and TRBJ2-7, is as follows: DTGVSQNPRHKITKRGQNVTFRCDPISEHNRLYWYRQTLGQGPEFLTYFQNEAQLEKSRLLSDRFSAERPKGSFSTLEIQRTEQGDSAMYLCASSLGGGYEQYFGPGTRLTVT.

This clone came up a few times. V is TRBV12-3 or TRBV12-4 and J is TRBJ2-1; maybe TRBD1 (6 bases). The CDR3 is 14 amino acids. V lost 5 bases, J lost 5 bases, and 13 bases lay in between. CDR3 bases: TGTGCCAGCAGTGTGGACAGAGCTAACAATGAGCAGTTCTTC. This gives the protein CASSVDRANNEQFF.

The rearrangement uses TRBV7-8 and TRBJ2-7; D is unresolved. CDR1 is SGHVS and CDR2 is FQNEAQ in the germline V gene. The CDR3 totals 16 residues. The V end was cut by 2 bases, the J end by 0 bases, with 14 bases between. CDR3 in amino acids: CASSLSAGGSSYEQYF. Written as DNA, the CDR3 is TGTGCCAGCAGCTTATCCGCCGGTGGCTCCTCCTACGAGCAGTACTTC.

About this clone: Given a much more abundant clone one base away, this may be a read error. Additional DNA sequences in this sample encode the identical CDR3. This chain connects TRBV5-1 to TRBJ1-3; possible D gene TRBD1, 6 bases. This CDR3 region has 15 residues. CDR1 and CDR2 from the germline V gene are SGHRS and YFSETQ. The V gene lost 5 bases and the J gene lost 3 bases, with 15 bases spanning the gap. In DNA, the CDR3 is TGCGCCAGCAGTCCACAGGGTGCTGATGGAAACACCATATATTTT. Encoded protein: CASSPQGADGNTIYF.

This clone was detected ten times or more. The chain recombines TRBV11-2 with TRBJ2-5, with 7 bases aligning to TRBD2. The CDR3 extends over 13 amino acids. The V gene end was trimmed by 2 bases and the J gene end by 4 bases; junction bases not matched to a gene: 1. CDR1 and CDR2 from the germline V gene are SGHAT and FQNNGV. CDR3 DNA sequence: TGTGCCAGCAGCTTACCTAGCGGAGAGACCCAGTACTTC. This codes for CASSLPSGETQYF.

Relative to its sample, this clone is medium-sized (0.01 to 0.1%). The chain links TRBV6-5 to TRBJ2-1; 8 nucleotides line up with TRBD2. The CDR3 covers 13 residues. Germline CDR1 is MNHEY and CDR2 is SVGAGI. With V trimmed by 2 bases and J by 9 bases, 3 bases remained unmatched. The CDR3 DNA reads as TGTGCCAGCAGTTACCGGGGGGGGATTGAGCAGTTCTTC. As protein: CASSYRGGIEQFF.

This chain uses TRBV2 with TRBJ2-7, with D maybe TRBD2 (5 bases). CDR1 is SNHLY and CDR2 is FYNNEI in the germline V gene. Deletions cut 3 bases from V and 2 bases from J, with 14 bases between. This CDR3 region has 15 residues. This chain's CDR3 is CASSETGCPPYEQYF. Written as DNA, the CDR3 is TGTGCCAGCAGTGAGACGGGGTGTCCTCCCTACGAGCAGTACTTC.

This clone was recorded a few times. This clone may be a read error of a much larger clone one base away. V usage is TRBV15 and J usage is TRBJ2-2; no clear D gene. CDR3 length: 16 residues. V was clipped by 0 bases and J by 6 bases, with 14 bases between them. Germline loops: CDR1 LNHNV, CDR2 YYDKDF (reference sequence). This CDR3 reads CATSRDGVGGPGELFF. The CDR3 DNA reads as TGTGCCACCAGCAGAGATGGGGTGGGCGGCCCCGGGGAGCTGTTTTTT. The whole variable domain, remainder taken from reference TRBV15 and TRBJ2-2, is DAMVIQNPRYQVTQFGKPVTLSCSQTLNHNVMYWYQQKSSQAPKLLFHYYDKDFNNEADTPDNFQSRRPNTSFCFLDIRSPGLGDTAMYLCATSRDGVGGPGELFFGEGSRLTVL.

This clone occurred many times. Other DNA sequences in the sample encode the same CDR3. The chain carries TRBV7-6 and TRBJ2-1; TRBD1 is a possible D gene (6 bases). V dropped 1 base and J dropped 7 bases, with 14 bases sitting between them. The CDR3 runs to 15 residues. Germline CDR1 is SGHVS and CDR2 is FNYEAQ. CDR3 DNA sequence: TGTGCCAGCAGCTTAGTTGGGGGCCAACGGAATGAGCAGTTCTTC. It encodes CASSLVGGQRNEQFF.

Sample share makes this clone medium-sized. J is TRBJ2-2 and V is TRBV11-3; D is unclear. V was pared by 0 bases and J by 0 bases, with 8 bases between. Germline V gene data show CDR1 as SGHNT and CDR2 as YENEEA. The CDR3 is 16 residues long. The CDR3 DNA reads TGTGCCAGCAGCTTAGATCCAGCCTCGAACACCGGGGAGCTGTTTTTT. This sequence encodes CASSLDPASNTGELFF. Based on the CDR3 plus reference TRBV11-3 and TRBJ2-2, the full variable domain is EAGVVQSPRYKIIEKKQPVAFWCNPISGHNTLYWYLQNLGQGPELLIRYENEEAVDDSQLPKDRFSAERLKGVDSTLKIQPAELGDSAVYLCASSLDPASNTGELFFGEGSRLTVL.

J is TRBJ2-7 and V is TRBV6-4; 7 nucleotides align to TRBD1. The junction had 5 bases not matched to a gene; V was cut back by 9 bases and J by 3 bases. CDR3 length: 12 residues. CDR1 is MRHNA and CDR2 is SNTAGT in the germline V gene. The CDR3 loop reads CARTGTDYEQYF. The CDR3 bases are TGTGCCAGAACCGGGACAGACTACGAGCAGTACTTC.

The V and J genes are TRBV20-1 and TRBJ1-1; D uncertain. The V gene lost 5 bases and the J gene lost 9 bases, with 16 bases spanning the gap. CDR1 DFQATT and CDR2 SNEGSKA come from the germline V gene (reference sequence). The CDR3 runs to 12 residues. Written as DNA, the CDR3 is TGCAGTGCTGTGGAGCAAGCCGGTAAAGCTTTCTTT. It translates to CSAVEQAGKAFF.

The CDR3 is CASSLGGRLPYEQYF. CDR3 nucleotides: TGTGCCAGCAGCTTGGGGGGGCGCTTACCTTACGAGCAGTACTTC. The genes are TRBV5-6 and TRBJ2-7; perhaps TRBD1 as D (6 bases). The CDR3 runs 15 residues. Between the trimmed V and J ends, which lost 0 bases and 4 bases, there was a span of 14 bases. Germline values: CDR1 SGHDT, CDR2 YYEEEE.

This clone was seen once. The chain employs TRBV5-1 and TRBJ2-5, with D perhaps being TRBD1 or TRBD2 (6 bases each). V dropped 0 bases and J dropped 7 bases, with 22 bases sitting between them. The CDR3 extends over 17 amino acids. Looked up from germline, CDR1 is SGHRS and CDR2 is YFSETQ. CDR3 region: CASSLGLVGGLSWTQYF. CDR3 coding DNA: TGCGCCAGCAGCTTGGGTCTAGTGGGGGGCCTATCGTGGACCCAGTACTTC.

This chain joins TRBV28 and TRBJ2-7; possibly TRBD1 for D (5 bases). This CDR3 comprises 15 residues. From germline, CDR1 is MDHEN and CDR2 SYDVKM. V lost 4 bases, J lost 6 bases, and 19 bases lay in between. CDR3 loop: CASSSQGALCGEQYF. The CDR3 DNA follows: TGTGCCAGCAGTTCTCAGGGCGCCCTGTGCGGCGAGCAGTACTTC.

This clone has just a few counts. One end of the junction fails to match germline, which may point to a read error. V usage is TRBV6-2 or TRBV6-3 and J usage is TRBJ2-3; the match to TRBD2 covers 12 bases. CDR3 length equals 17 residues. Germline-derived CDR1 and CDR2 are MNHEY and SVGEGT. This chain's CDR3 is CVSSPATSGGQVDTQYF. CDR3 DNA sequence: TGTGTCAGCAGTCCAGCGACTAGCGGGGGCCAGGTAGATACGCAGTATTTT.

This clone has more than one count but fewer than ten. This rearrangement joins TRBV2 to TRBJ2-1; no firm D call. CDR1 SNHLY and CDR2 FYNNEI come from the germline V gene. The CDR3 runs to 14 residues. V was trimmed by 1 base and J by 10 bases, leaving 14 bases between them. CDR3 coding DNA: TGTGCCAGCAGTGAAGAGAGCTGGCTGGGGGAGCAGTTCTTC. Protein: CASSEESWLGEQFF.